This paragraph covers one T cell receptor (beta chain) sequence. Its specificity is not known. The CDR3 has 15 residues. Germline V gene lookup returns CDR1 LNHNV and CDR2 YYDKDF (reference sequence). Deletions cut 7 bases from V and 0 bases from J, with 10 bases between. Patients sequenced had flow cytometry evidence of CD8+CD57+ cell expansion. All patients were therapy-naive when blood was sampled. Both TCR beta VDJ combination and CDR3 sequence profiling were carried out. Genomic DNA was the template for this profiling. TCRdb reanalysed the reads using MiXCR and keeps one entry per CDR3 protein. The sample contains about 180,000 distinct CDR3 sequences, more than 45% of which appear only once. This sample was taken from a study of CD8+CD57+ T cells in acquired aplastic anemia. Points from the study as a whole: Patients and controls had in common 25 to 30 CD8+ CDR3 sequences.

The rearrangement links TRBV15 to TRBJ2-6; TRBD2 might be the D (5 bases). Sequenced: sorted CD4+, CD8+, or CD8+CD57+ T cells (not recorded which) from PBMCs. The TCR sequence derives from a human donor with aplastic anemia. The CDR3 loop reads CATIPGDSGANVLTF. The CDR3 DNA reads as TGTGCCACCATTCCCGGGGACTCTGGGGCCAACGTCCTGACTTTC.